This T cell receptor beta chain was sequenced in a study of cytomegalovirus exposure and HLA in healthy donors. General study results and limits: CMV antigen specificity was confirmed in vitro for a few CMV-associated chains.

TCRdb's copy holds only in-frame clones and misses some; the assay was immunoSEQ multiplex PCR. The sample carries tens of thousands of clones, over 85% recorded once. The V and J ends lost 5 bases and 1 base respectively, with 14 bases between them. Germline V lookup: CDR1 SEHNR, CDR2 FQNEAQ (reference sequence). This CDR3 contains 16 residues. Of note for this clone: Its antigen is undetermined.

This sequence was found in a woman between 18 and 30 years old in good health and CMV-seropositive. The V and J genes are TRBV7-9 and TRBJ2-2; tentatively, D is TRBD1 (6 bases). The sequenced sample was PBMCs. The CDR3, as DNA: TGTGCCAGCAGCCACCGGGACATAGTGAACACCGGGGAGCTGTTTTTT. It codes for CASSHRDIVNTGELFF.